The 7 T cell receptor beta chains below were found in one sample sequenced in a study of shared clonotypes between healthy human individuals. Naive CD8 isolation took CD45RO-negative cells positively selected for CCR7 and excluded terminally differentiated effector memory CD45RA+ cells. Measured with immunoSEQ multiplex PCR; TCRdb has only the in-frame clones, and not every one. The sample contains about 590,000 clones, nearly 97% of which appear only once. Sequencing input: naive CD8+ T cells sorted from blood. Receptors originate from a woman in her thirties in good health.

The V gene is TRBV19, the J gene TRBJ2-7, with a weak D call TRBD2 (6 bases). The length of the CDR3 is 15 residues. Germline CDR1 is LNHDA and CDR2 is SQIVND (reference sequence). The germline V and J ends were trimmed by 5 bases and 2 bases, with 16 bases remaining between them. In DNA, the CDR3 is TGTGCCAGTAGTGTAAACAGTTGGGAGGCCTACGAGCAGTACTTC. Its protein is CASSVNSWEAYEQYF. Full variable domain (remainder filled in from reference TRBV19 and TRBJ2-7): DGGITQSPKYLFRKEGQNVTLSCEQNLNHDAMYWYRQDPGQGLRLIYYSQIVNDFQKGDIAEGYSVSREKKESFPLTVTSAQKNPTAFYLCASSVNSWEAYEQYFGPGTRLTVT.

This chain uses TRBV7-7 with TRBJ2-7; D is perhaps TRBD1 (7 bases). The CDR3 covers 15 residues. Trimming removed 1 base at V and 1 base at J, with 11 bases between. Germline-derived CDR1 and CDR2 are SSHAT and FNYEAQ (reference sequence). For the CDR3, the DNA is TGTGCCAGCAGCTTAGGTCAGGGGGGATCCTACGAGCAGTACTTC. This gives the protein CASSLGQGGSYEQYF.

Remarks on this clone: A junction boundary mismatches the germline segment, possibly from a read error. The chain uses TRBV4-2 and TRBJ1-2; 9 bases are shared with TRBD1. Germline assignment: CDR1 LGHNA and CDR2 YNFKEQ. The CDR3 consists of 11 residues. CDR3 nucleotide sequence: TGTGCCAGCAGCCAAGACCGGGACAGGGTGTTC. It encodes CASSQDRDRVF.

The V gene is TRBV19, the J gene TRBJ2-7; 8 positions match TRBD1. Germline V gene sequence: CDR1 LNHDA, CDR2 SQIVND (reference sequence). The CDR3 has 15 residues. The V segment lost 3 bases and the J segment 5 bases; nucleotides outside the gene matches: 9. As DNA, the CDR3 is TGTGCCAGTAGTATGATATCAGGGGGCTTTAACGAGCAGTACTTC. Translation: CASSMISGGFNEQYF.

The chain couples TRBV7-9 to TRBJ1-1; D is ambiguous. This CDR3 region has 12 residues. Between the trimmed V and J ends, which lost 6 bases and 2 bases, there was a span of 7 bases. Looked up from germline, CDR1 is SEHNR and CDR2 is FQNEAQ (reference sequence). For the CDR3, the DNA is TGTGCCAGCAGACAAGACAACACTGAAGCTTTCTTT. It is translated as CASRQDNTEAFF. The full variable domain, in which reference TRBV7-9 and TRBJ1-1 provide the parts outside the CDR3, is DTGVSQNPRHKITKRGQNVTFRCDPISEHNRLYWYRQTLGQGPEFLTYFQNEAQLEKSRLLSDRFSAERPKGSFSTLEIQRTEQGDSAMYLCASRQDNTEAFFGQGTRLTVV.

This chain joins TRBV6-5 and TRBJ1-2, with 12 bases aligning to TRBD1. Germline trimming cut 4 bases from V and 6 bases from J; bases unmatched to any gene: 9. This CDR3 region has 16 residues. The germline V gene has CDR1 MNHEY and CDR2 SVGAGI. The CDR3 sequence: CASSSPGQGAEDGYTF. For the CDR3, the DNA is TGTGCCAGCAGTTCGCCGGGACAGGGGGCGGAGGATGGCTACACCTTC.

This chain joins TRBV19 and TRBJ2-1; 8 bases line up with TRBD2. This CDR3 comprises 16 residues. The germline V gene has CDR1 LNHDA and CDR2 SQIVND (reference sequence). Trimming took 3 bases from V and 4 from J; bases not matched to a gene: 8. In nucleotides, the CDR3 is TGTGCCAGTAGTATCCCCTGGACTAGCAAGTACAATGAGCAGTTCTTC. Protein product: CASSIPWTSKYNEQFF. Looking up the rest from reference TRBV19 and TRBJ2-1 gives the full variable domain: DGGITQSPKYLFRKEGQNVTLSCEQNLNHDAMYWYRQDPGQGLRLIYYSQIVNDFQKGDIAEGYSVSREKKESFPLTVTSAQKNPTAFYLCASSIPWTSKYNEQFFGPGTRLTVL.